The 30 T cell receptor beta chains below come from one sample, sequenced in a study of blood T cell repertoires in COVID-19. Measured with immunoSEQ multiplex PCR; TCRdb has only the in-frame clones, and not every one. This table has about 310,000 clones, approximately 90% appearing once. Sequenced input: PBMCs or T cells enriched from blood (not recorded which). These receptors were collected from a woman between 18 and 29 years old who had recovered from COVID-19.

The chain links TRBV27 to TRBJ2-2; 7 bases align to TRBD2. The V gene's germline CDR1 is MNHEY and CDR2 SMNVEV (reference sequence). The V gene end was trimmed by 3 bases and the J gene end by 3 bases; junction bases not matched to a gene: 4. This CDR3 spans 15 amino acids. CDR3: CASSLGLHYTGELFF. The CDR3 nucleotides read TGTGCCAGCAGTTTGGGACTACACTACACCGGGGAGCTGTTTTTT.

V and J are TRBV7-9 and TRBJ2-3, with D perhaps matching TRBD1 (5 bases). This CDR3 region has 15 residues. Germline CDR1 reads SEHNR; CDR2 reads FQNEAQ (reference sequence). Trimming stripped 1 base from V and 1 base from J, with 9 bases between. The CDR3 sequence: CASSLGQPGTDTQYF. Written as DNA, the CDR3 is TGTGCCAGCAGCTTAGGACAGCCGGGCACAGATACGCAGTATTTT.

The chain joins TRBV28 to TRBJ1-3, with D maybe TRBD1 (5 bases). The CDR3 extends over 16 amino acids. Trimming left V 5 bases short and J 1 base short, with 15 bases between. Germline-derived CDR1 and CDR2 are MDHEN and SYDVKM. The CDR3 region has the DNA TGTGCCAGCAGTCTTCCAGGGTTTAAATCTGGAAACACCATATATTTT. It encodes CASSLPGFKSGNTIYF.

The V call is TRBV6-2 or TRBV6-3, the J call TRBJ1-1, with D perhaps matching TRBD1 (6 bases). The germline V and J ends were trimmed by 2 bases and 4 bases, with 26 bases remaining between them. The CDR3 totals 19 residues. The germline V gene encodes CDR1 MNHEY and CDR2 SVGEGT. CDR3 residues: CASSYVVRGYFRLGTEAFF. CDR3 bases: TGTGCCAGCAGTTACGTGGTCAGGGGCTACTTCAGATTGGGCACTGAAGCTTTCTTT.

The genes are TRBV10-3 and TRBJ1-1; the D gene is possibly TRBD1 (5 bases). The CDR3 loop spans 14 amino acids. V was cut by 2 bases and J by 1 base, with 8 bases left in between. Germline values: CDR1 ENHRY, CDR2 SYGVKD. The CDR3 bases are TGTGCCATCAGTGAGACAGGAAGGAACACTGAAGCTTTCTTT. Translated: CAISETGRNTEAFF.

This chain joins TRBV12-3 or TRBV12-4 and TRBJ1-1; D not resolved. This CDR3 is 13 amino acids long. V was shortened by 3 bases and J by 1 base, with 6 bases between the two germline ends. CDR3 nucleotides: TGTGCCAGCAGTTTCGGGGAGAACACTGAAGCTTTCTTT. Residues: CASSFGENTEAFF.

The DNA of the CDR3 is TGCGCCAGCAGCCAAGATTATGGGGCTTCCACTGAAGCTTTCTTT. Its protein is CASSQDYGASTEAFF. This chain links TRBV4-3 with TRBJ1-1; TRBD1 is a possible D gene (5 bases). Between the trimmed V and J ends, which lost 0 bases and 4 bases, there was a span of 12 bases. The V gene's germline CDR1 is LGHNA and CDR2 YSLEER. This CDR3 contains 15 residues.

The genes are TRBV14 and TRBJ1-2; TRBD1 matches at 11 bases. The ends lost 1 base at V and 6 bases at J; junction bases unmatched: 16. Germline CDR1 and CDR2: SGHDN and FVKESK. This CDR3 has 19 amino acids. The CDR3 is CASSQVLGVGTGGRHGYTF. CDR3 nucleotides: TGTGCCAGCAGCCAAGTATTAGGCGTCGGGACAGGGGGTCGGCATGGCTACACCTTC. Together with reference TRBV14 and TRBJ1-2, the CDR3 gives the full variable domain: EAGVTQFPSHSVIEKGQTVTLRCDPISGHDNLYWYRRVMGKEIKFLLHFVKESKQDESGMPNNRFLAERTGGTYSTLKVQPAELEDSGVYFCASSQVLGVGTGGRHGYTFGSGTRLTVV.

V usage is TRBV9 and J usage is TRBJ2-7, with 9 bases fitting TRBD1. There are 15 residues in the CDR3. Germline CDR1 reads SGDLS; CDR2 reads YYNGEE. Germline trimming cut 4 bases from V and 6 bases from J; bases unmatched to any gene: 11. The CDR3 DNA reads as TGTGCCAGCAGCTCCCGTGCGGGACAGGGTTCCGAGCAGTACTTC. It encodes CASSSRAGQGSEQYF.

The rearrangement uses TRBV4-3 and TRBJ2-1; TRBD2 agrees at 7 bases. The V segment lost 7 bases and the J segment 0 bases; nucleotides outside the gene matches: 9. Germline V gene lookup returns CDR1 LGHNA and CDR2 YSLEER. The CDR3 extends over 16 amino acids. The CDR3 sequence is CASTFSRTSSYNEQFF. CDR3 bases: TGCGCCAGCACCTTCTCAAGGACTAGCTCCTACAATGAGCAGTTCTTC.

This chain uses TRBV24-1 with TRBJ2-7, with 7 bases matching TRBD1. The germline CDR1 and CDR2 sequences are KGHDR and SFDVKD. The V gene end was trimmed by 3 bases and the J gene end by 3 bases; junction bases not matched to a gene: 10. The CDR3 is made up of 16 amino acids. The DNA for the CDR3 is TGTGCCACCAGTGATACTAGACAGGGATCGAGCTACGAGCAGTACTTC. It encodes CATSDTRQGSSYEQYF.

J is TRBJ1-1 and V is TRBV30, with TRBD1 matching over 8 bases. The CDR3 length is 13 residues. Germline-derived CDR1 and CDR2 are GTSNPN and SVGIG (reference sequence). The V segment lost 2 bases and the J segment 1 base; nucleotides outside the gene matches: 0. CDR3 nucleotides: TGTGCCTGGAGTCAGGGGGCGAACACTGAAGCTTTCTTT. As protein: CAWSQGANTEAFF.

The rearrangement links TRBV6-5 to TRBJ2-2; tentatively, D is TRBD1 (5 bases). The CDR3 contains 14 residues. Per germline, CDR1 MNHEY and CDR2 SVGAGI. V lost 6 bases and J 3 bases, leaving 11 bases between the germline ends. The DNA of the CDR3 is TGTGCCAGCAGCATGGACAAGTACACCGGGGAGCTGTTTTTT. It translates to CASSMDKYTGELFF.

This rearrangement joins TRBV10-3 to TRBJ1-2; no definite D call. The CDR3 loop spans 15 amino acids. Trimming took off 2 bases at V and 5 bases at J, with 15 bases between the two ends. Germline V CDR1 and CDR2: ENHRY, SYGVKD. Here the CDR3 reads CAISEMVHRPYGYTF. The DNA for the CDR3 is TGTGCCATCAGTGAGATGGTCCACAGACCGTATGGCTACACCTTC.

The count of this clone is one. This chain joins TRBV6-4 and TRBJ2-5; maybe TRBD2 (6 bases). Looked up from germline, CDR1 is MRHNA and CDR2 is SNTAGT. The CDR3 has 14 residues. V was cut by 3 bases and J by 5 bases, with 13 bases left in between. The CDR3 DNA is TGTGCCAGCAGTGAGCCCGGGAGAGAGGAGACCCAGTACTTC. Residues: CASSEPGREETQYF.

The chain carries TRBV11-2 and TRBJ2-3; perhaps TRBD2 as D (5 bases). The germline V gene has CDR1 SGHAT and CDR2 FQNNGV. V shed 1 base and J shed 7 bases, with 18 bases lying between them. The CDR3 has 16 residues. The CDR3 reads CASSLVFPGYVNTQYF. CDR3 coding DNA: TGTGCCAGCAGCTTAGTGTTCCCGGGGTACGTTAATACGCAGTATTTT.

The chain is built from TRBV7-8 and TRBJ2-3; tentatively, D is TRBD2 (7 bases). The V end was cut by 1 base, the J end by 6 bases, with 14 bases between. The germline gives CDR1 SGHVS, CDR2 FQNEAQ. The CDR3 totals 15 residues. CDR3 in amino acids: CASSLEGGVSDTQYF. The DNA of the CDR3 is TGTGCCAGCAGCTTAGAAGGGGGGGTATCGGATACGCAGTATTTT.

The chain is built from TRBV3-1 (or the pseudogene TRBV3-2) and TRBJ1-6; D is possibly TRBD1 (5 bases). CDR3 size: 15 residues. Per germline, CDR1 LGHDT and CDR2 YNNKEL (reference sequence). V was trimmed by 0 bases and J by 7 bases, leaving 10 bases between them. CDR3 bases: TGTGCCAGCAGCCAAGATGCGACAGAGAATTCACCCCTCCACTTT. This gives the protein CASSQDATENSPLHF.

The J gene is TRBJ2-7, the V gene TRBV28; D possibly corresponds to TRBD1 (6 bases). Germline-derived CDR1 and CDR2 are MDHEN and SYDVKM. This CDR3 has 15 amino acids. Trimming took off 2 bases at V and 1 base at J, with 12 bases between the two ends. The CDR3 DNA follows: TGTGCCAGCAGTTTAGGACAGCCCATATCCTACGAGCAGTACTTC. It codes for CASSLGQPISYEQYF.

The chain has TRBV15 and TRBJ2-7; 7 nucleotides align to TRBD2. The germline V gene encodes CDR1 LNHNV and CDR2 YYDKDF (reference sequence). This CDR3 is 14 amino acids long. After removal of 0 bases from V and 2 bases from J, the junction contained 1 base not matched to a gene. The CDR3 loop is CATSRDGGAYEQYF. As DNA, the CDR3 is TGTGCCACCAGCAGAGATGGGGGGGCCTACGAGCAGTACTTC.

The chain carries TRBV6-2 or TRBV6-3 and TRBJ2-4; a weak D match, TRBD1 (6 bases). The CDR3 covers 16 residues. Germline loops: CDR1 MNHEY, CDR2 SVGEGT. V was cut by 3 bases and J by 0 bases, with 12 bases left in between. CDR3 coding DNA: TGTGCCAGCAGTTATGCAGGGGCGTTAGCCAAAAACATTCAGTACTTC. It encodes CASSYAGALAKNIQYF.

This clone has only one observation. The chain couples TRBV18 to TRBJ2-2, with a possible D match to TRBD1 (5 bases). Trimming removed 4 bases from V and 3 bases from J, with 12 bases in between. Germline CDR1 KGHSH, CDR2 LQKENI. This CDR3 is built from 15 residues. The DNA for the CDR3 is TGTGCCAGCTCACTACCGACAGAGCACACCGGGGAGCTGTTTTTT. Amino acid sequence: CASSLPTEHTGELFF.

The chain couples TRBV11-3 to TRBJ2-2; TRBD2 agrees at 7 bases. After removal of 1 base from V and 4 bases from J, the junction contained 0 bases not matched to a gene. Germline V lookup: CDR1 SGHNT, CDR2 YENEEA. The CDR3 runs 14 residues. The CDR3 nucleotides read TGTGCCAGCAGCTTAGCGGGAGGCACCGGGGAGCTGTTTTTT. Translated, it gives CASSLAGGTGELFF.

This chain joins TRBV4-3 and TRBJ1-3; no clear D. CDR1 and CDR2 (germline): LGHNA, YSLEER. This CDR3 is 16 amino acids long. Trimming took 0 bases from V and 0 from J, leaving 9 bases between them. The CDR3 nucleotides are TGCGCCAGCAGCCAAGATCCCCGGAGCTCTGGAAACACCATATATTTT. Translating gives CASSQDPRSSGNTIYF.

CDR3 nucleotides: TGCGCCAGCAGCTTGGACAGGGGGCTGGCTGAAGCTTTCTTT. Translated, it gives CASSLDRGLAEAFF. The gene calls are TRBV5-1 and TRBJ1-1, with 9 nucleotides matching TRBD1. Germline V gives CDR1 SGHRS, CDR2 YFSETQ. The CDR3 is 14 residues long. V lost 0 bases to trimming and J lost 6 bases; unmatched junction nucleotides: 3.

CDR3 sequence: CASSQYGGSYNEQFF. In DNA form, the CDR3 reads TGCGCCAGCAGCCAATATGGAGGCAGCTACAATGAGCAGTTCTTC. This rearrangement joins TRBV4-1 to TRBJ2-1, with D possibly being TRBD2 (5 bases). CDR1 MGHRA and CDR2 YSYEKL come from the germline V gene. The CDR3 loop spans 15 amino acids. Trimming left V 2 bases short and J 3 bases short, with 11 bases between.

The CDR3 protein is CASSIFGLERDNEQFF. The DNA of the CDR3 is TGTGCCAGTAGTATATTCGGACTAGAGAGAGACAATGAGCAGTTCTTC. V is TRBV19 and J is TRBJ2-1, with 7 bases fitting TRBD2. CDR3 size: 16 residues. Germline CDR1 is LNHDA and CDR2 is SQIVND (reference sequence). V lost 2 bases, J lost 5 bases, and 9 bases stayed unmatched. Full variable domain (remainder filled in from reference TRBV19 and TRBJ2-1): DGGITQSPKYLFRKEGQNVTLSCEQNLNHDAMYWYRQDPGQGLRLIYYSQIVNDFQKGDIAEGYSVSREKKESFPLTVTSAQKNPTAFYLCASSIFGLERDNEQFFGPGTRLTVL.

This clone appeared a single time. V usage is TRBV10-3 and J usage is TRBJ2-2; no clear D gene. Germline V gene data show CDR1 as ENHRY and CDR2 as SYGVKD. V was clipped by 0 bases and J by 5 bases, with 7 bases between them. The CDR3 totals 14 residues. The CDR3 DNA is TGTGCCATCAGTGAGTCGAGTCTAACCGGGGAGCTGTTTTTT. Residues: CAISESSLTGELFF.

This clone was counted only a few times. The chain carries TRBV5-1 and TRBJ2-7; 10 bases match TRBD1. J was trimmed by 2 bases and V by 2 bases; bases with no gene match: 22. The CDR3 sequence is 21 residues long. The germline gives CDR1 SGHRS, CDR2 YFSETQ. CDR3 residues: CASSFSSRGQGVHFSPYEQYF. The CDR3 nucleotides are TGCGCCAGCAGCTTCTCGTCACGAGGACAGGGGGTCCACTTCTCCCCCTACGAGCAGTACTTC.

The gene calls are TRBV4-2 and TRBJ2-5; 8 nucleotides agree with TRBD1. V dropped 3 bases and J dropped 5; count of bases not matched to a gene: 11. Germline CDR1 and CDR2: LGHNA and YNFKEQ. The CDR3 is made up of 16 amino acids. The CDR3 DNA follows: TGTGCCAGCAGCCACATACTTGGAGACAGGGGTGAGACCCAGTACTTC. This gives the protein CASSHILGDRGETQYF.